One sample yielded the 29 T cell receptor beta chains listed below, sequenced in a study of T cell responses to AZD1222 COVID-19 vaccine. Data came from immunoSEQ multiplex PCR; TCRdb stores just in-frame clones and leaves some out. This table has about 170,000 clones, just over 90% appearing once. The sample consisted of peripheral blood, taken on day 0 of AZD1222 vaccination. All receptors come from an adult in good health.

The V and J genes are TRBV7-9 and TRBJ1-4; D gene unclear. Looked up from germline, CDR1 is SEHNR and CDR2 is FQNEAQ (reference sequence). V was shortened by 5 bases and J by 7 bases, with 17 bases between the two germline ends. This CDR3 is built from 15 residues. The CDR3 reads CASSRMVGGGEKLFF. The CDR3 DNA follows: TGTGCCAGCAGCAGGATGGTAGGAGGTGGTGAAAAACTGTTTTTT.

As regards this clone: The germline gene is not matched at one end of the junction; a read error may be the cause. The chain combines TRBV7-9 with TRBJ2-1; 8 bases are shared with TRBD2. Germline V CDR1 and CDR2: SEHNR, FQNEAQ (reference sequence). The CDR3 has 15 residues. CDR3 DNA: TGTGCCAGCAGCCTAGCGGGCGGCGGCGGGGGGGAGCAGTTCTTC. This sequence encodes CASSLAGGGGGEQFF.

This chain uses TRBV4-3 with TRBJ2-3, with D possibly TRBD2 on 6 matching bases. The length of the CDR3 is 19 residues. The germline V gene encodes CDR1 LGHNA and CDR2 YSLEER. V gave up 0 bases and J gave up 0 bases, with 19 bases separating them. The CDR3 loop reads CASSQDFGGWASSTDTQYF. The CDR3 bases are TGCGCCAGCAGCCAAGATTTCGGGGGATGGGCGAGTAGCACAGATACGCAGTATTTT.

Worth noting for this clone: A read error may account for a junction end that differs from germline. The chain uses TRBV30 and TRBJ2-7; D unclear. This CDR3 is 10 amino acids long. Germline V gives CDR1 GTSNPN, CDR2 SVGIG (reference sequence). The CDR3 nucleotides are TGTGCCTGGAGTTCTAACAACGTGGGCTTC. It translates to CAWSSNNVGF.

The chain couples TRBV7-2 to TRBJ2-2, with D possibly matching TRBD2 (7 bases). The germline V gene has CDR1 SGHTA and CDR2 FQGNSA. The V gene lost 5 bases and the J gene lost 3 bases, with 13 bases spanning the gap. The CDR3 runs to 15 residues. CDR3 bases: TGTGCCAGCAGCCGTGAAGGGGGGGACACCGGGGAGCTGTTTTTT. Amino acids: CASSREGGDTGELFF.

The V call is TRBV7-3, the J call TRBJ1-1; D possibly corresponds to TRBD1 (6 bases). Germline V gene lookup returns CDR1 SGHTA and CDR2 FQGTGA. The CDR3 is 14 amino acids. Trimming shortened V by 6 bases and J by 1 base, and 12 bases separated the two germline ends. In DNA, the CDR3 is TGTGCCAGCAGGGGGGCAGGGTGGAACACTGAAGCTTTCTTT. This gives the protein CASRGAGWNTEAFF.

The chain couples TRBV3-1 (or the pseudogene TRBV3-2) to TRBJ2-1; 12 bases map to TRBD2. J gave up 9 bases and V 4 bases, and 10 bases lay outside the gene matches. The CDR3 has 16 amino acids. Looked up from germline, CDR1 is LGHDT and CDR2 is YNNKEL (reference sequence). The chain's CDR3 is CASSLPLAGGPGEQFF. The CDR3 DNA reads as TGTGCCAGCAGCCTGCCTCTAGCGGGGGGGCCGGGTGAGCAGTTCTTC.

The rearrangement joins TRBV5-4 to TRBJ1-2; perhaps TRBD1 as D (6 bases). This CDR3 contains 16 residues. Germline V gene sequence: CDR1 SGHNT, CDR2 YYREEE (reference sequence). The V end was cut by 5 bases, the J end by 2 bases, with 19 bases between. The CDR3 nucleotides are TGTGCCAGCAGTCCTGCGGGGGCAGGGATCAACTATGGCTACACCTTC. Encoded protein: CASSPAGAGINYGYTF.

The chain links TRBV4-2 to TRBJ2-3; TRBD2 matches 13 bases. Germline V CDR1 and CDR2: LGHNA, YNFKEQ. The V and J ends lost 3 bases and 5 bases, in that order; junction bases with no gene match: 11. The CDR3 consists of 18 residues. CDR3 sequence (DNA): TGTGCCAGCAGCCAGGCTGGACTAGCGGGGGCCTGGGGAGATACGCAGTATTTT. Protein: CASSQAGLAGAWGDTQYF.

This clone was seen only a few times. CDR3 in amino acids: CASSLGGTVNQPQHF. CDR3 sequence (DNA): TGTGCCAGCAGCTTAGGAGGGACAGTTAATCAGCCCCAGCATTTT. The chain recombines TRBV11-2 with TRBJ1-5, with TRBD1 identical over 7 bases. CDR1 is SGHAT, CDR2 FQNNGV, per germline. This CDR3 has 15 amino acids. The V gene end was trimmed by 1 base and the J gene end by 4 bases; junction bases not matched to a gene: 4.

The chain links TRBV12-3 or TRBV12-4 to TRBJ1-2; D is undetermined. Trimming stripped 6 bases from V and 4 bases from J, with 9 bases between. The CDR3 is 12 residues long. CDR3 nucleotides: TGTGCCAGCAGCTTGAAAGGCTATGGCTACACCTTC. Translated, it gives CASSLKGYGYTF.

The chain's CDR3 is CASSTGTSGGAYEQYF. CDR3 sequence (DNA): TGTGCCAGCAGCACCGGGACTAGCGGGGGGGCTTACGAGCAGTACTTC. The chain uses TRBV7-2 and TRBJ2-7; 16 positions agree with TRBD2. In germline, CDR1 is SGHTA, CDR2 FQGNSA. The CDR3 covers 16 residues. Trimming removed 5 bases from V and 4 bases from J; junction bases left unmatched: 5.

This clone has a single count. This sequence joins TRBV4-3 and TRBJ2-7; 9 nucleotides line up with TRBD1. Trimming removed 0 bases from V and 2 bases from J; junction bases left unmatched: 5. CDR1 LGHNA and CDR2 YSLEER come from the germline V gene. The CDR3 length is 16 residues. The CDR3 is CASSQDRTGEAYEQYF. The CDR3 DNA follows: TGCGCCAGCAGCCAAGATCGGACAGGGGAAGCCTACGAGCAGTACTTC.

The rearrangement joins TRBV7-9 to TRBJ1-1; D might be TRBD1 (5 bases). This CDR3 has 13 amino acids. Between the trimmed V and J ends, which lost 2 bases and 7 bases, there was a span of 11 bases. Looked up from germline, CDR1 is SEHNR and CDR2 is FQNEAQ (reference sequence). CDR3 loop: CASSLTQGSEAFF. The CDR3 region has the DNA TGTGCCAGCAGCTTAACCCAGGGTAGTGAAGCTTTCTTT.

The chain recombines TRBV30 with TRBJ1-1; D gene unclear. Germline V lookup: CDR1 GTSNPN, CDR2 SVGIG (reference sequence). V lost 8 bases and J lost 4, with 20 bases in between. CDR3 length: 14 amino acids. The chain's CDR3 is CAGGGTGSTTEAFF. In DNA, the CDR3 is TGTGCCGGTGGAGGTACGGGGTCGACCACTGAAGCTTTCTTT.

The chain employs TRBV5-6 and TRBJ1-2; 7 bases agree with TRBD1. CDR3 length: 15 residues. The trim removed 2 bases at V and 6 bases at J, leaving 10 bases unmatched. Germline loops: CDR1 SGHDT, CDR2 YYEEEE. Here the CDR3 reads CASSFYRGPYDGYTF. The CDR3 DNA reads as TGTGCCAGCAGCTTCTACAGGGGCCCTTATGATGGCTACACCTTC.

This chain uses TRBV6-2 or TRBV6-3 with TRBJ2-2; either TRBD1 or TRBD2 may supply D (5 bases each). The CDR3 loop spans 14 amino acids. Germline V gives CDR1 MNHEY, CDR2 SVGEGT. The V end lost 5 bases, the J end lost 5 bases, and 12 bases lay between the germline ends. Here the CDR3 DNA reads TGTGCCAGCAGTACCGGGACGGCTACCGGGGAGCTGTTTTTT. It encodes CASSTGTATGELFF.

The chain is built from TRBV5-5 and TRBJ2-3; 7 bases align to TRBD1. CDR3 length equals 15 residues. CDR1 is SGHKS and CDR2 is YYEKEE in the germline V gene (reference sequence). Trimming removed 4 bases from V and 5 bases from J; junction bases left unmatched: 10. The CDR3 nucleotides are TGTGCCAGCAGCGCGTCTACAGGGGTCGGAGATACGCAGTATTTT. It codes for CASSASTGVGDTQYF. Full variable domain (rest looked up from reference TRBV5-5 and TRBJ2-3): DAGVTQSPTHLIKTRGQQVTLRCSPISGHKSVSWYQQVLGQGPQFIFQYYEKEERGRGNFPDRFSARQFPNYSSELNVNALLLGDSALYLCASSASTGVGDTQYFGPGTRLTVL.

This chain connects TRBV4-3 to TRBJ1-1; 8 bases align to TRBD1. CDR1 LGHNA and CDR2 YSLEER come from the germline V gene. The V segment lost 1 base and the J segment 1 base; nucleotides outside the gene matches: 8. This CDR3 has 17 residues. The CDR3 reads CASSQAGQGWGNTEAFF. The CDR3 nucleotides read TGCGCCAGCAGCCAAGCCGGACAGGGATGGGGGAACACTGAAGCTTTCTTT.

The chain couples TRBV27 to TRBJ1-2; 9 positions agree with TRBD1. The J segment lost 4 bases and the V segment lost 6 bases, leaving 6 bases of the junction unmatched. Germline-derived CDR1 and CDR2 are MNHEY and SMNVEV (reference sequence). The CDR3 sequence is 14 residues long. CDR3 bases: TGTGCCAGCAGACTTACAGGGGGCTCCTATGGCTACACCTTC. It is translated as CASRLTGGSYGYTF.

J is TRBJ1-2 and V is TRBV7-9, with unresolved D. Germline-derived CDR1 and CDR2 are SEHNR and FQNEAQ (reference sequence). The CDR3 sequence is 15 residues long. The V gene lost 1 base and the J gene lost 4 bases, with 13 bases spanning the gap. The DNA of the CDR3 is TGTGCCAGCAGCTTAGATTTGGGGATCGTCTATGGCTACACCTTC. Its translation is CASSLDLGIVYGYTF.

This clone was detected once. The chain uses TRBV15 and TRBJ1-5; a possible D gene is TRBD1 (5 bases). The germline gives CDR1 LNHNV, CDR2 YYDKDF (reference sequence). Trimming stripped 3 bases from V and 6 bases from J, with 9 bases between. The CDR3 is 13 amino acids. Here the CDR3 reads CATSRGLAQPQHF. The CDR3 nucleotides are TGTGCCACCAGCAGGGGACTGGCTCAGCCCCAGCATTTT.

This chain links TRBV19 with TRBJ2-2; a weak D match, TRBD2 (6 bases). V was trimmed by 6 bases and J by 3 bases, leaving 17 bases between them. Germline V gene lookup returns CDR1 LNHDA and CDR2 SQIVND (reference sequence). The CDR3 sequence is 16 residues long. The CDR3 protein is CASSPRLGDYTGELFF. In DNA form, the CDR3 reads TGTGCCAGTAGCCCCAGATTGGGGGACTACACCGGGGAGCTGTTTTTT.

This chain's CDR3 is CASSVAAGAWNEQFF. CDR3 bases: TGTGCCAGCAGCGTAGCAGCGGGGGCATGGAATGAGCAGTTCTTC. The gene calls are TRBV9 and TRBJ2-1, with TRBD2 matching over 8 bases. V shed 0 bases and J 7 bases; nucleotides not matched to a gene: 6. The CDR3 covers 15 residues. CDR1 is SGDLS and CDR2 is YYNGEE in the germline V gene.

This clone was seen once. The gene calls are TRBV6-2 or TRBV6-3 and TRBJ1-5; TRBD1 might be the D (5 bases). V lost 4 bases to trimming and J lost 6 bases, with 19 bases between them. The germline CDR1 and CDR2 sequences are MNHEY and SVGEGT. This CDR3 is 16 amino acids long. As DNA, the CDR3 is TGTGCCAGCAGTTCTTCCAGGGACTTAATGGTTCAGCCCCAGCATTTT. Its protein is CASSSSRDLMVQPQHF.

The CDR3 is CASSSLREAGANVLTF. CDR3 nucleotides: TGTGCCAGCAGCTCGCTTCGGGAAGCGGGGGCCAACGTCCTGACTTTC. V and J are TRBV5-4 and TRBJ2-6; tentatively, D is TRBD2 (5 bases). The germline gives CDR1 SGHNT, CDR2 YYREEE (reference sequence). V lost 3 bases and J lost 4, with 14 bases in between. The CDR3 covers 16 residues.

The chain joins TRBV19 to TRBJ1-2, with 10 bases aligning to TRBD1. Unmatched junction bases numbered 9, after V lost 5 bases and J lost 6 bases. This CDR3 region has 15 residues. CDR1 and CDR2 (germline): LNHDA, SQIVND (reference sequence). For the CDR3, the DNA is TGTGCCAGTAGTGTGACAGGGGGCGCAAGCCATGGCTACACCTTC. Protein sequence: CASSVTGGASHGYTF.

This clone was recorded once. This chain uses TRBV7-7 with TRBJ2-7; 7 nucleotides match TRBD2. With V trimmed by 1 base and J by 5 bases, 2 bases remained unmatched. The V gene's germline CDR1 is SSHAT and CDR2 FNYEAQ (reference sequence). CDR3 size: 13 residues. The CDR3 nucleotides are TGTGCCAGCAGCTTAGGCGGGGGAGACGAGCAGTACTTC. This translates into CASSLGGGDEQYF.

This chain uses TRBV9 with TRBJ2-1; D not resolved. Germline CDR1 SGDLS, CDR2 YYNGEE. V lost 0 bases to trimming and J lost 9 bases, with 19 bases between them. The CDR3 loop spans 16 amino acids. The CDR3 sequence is CASSVALNKLIGEQFF. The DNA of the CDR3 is TGTGCCAGCAGCGTAGCTTTGAATAAATTGATCGGTGAGCAGTTCTTC.